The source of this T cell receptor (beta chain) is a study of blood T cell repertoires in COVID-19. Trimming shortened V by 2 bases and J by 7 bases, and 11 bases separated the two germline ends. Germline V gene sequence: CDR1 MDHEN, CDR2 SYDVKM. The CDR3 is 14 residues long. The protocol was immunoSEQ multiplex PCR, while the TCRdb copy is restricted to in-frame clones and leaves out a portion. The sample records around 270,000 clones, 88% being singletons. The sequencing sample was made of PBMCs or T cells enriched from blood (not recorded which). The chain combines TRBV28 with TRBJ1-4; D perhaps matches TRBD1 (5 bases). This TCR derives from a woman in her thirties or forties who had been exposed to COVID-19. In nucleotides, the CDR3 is TGTGCCAGCAGTTTAGGGGGGTCGATTGAAAAACTGTTTTTT. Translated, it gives CASSLGGSIEKLFF.